This TCR beta chain was sequenced for a study of T-cell reconstitution after alpha-beta-depleted transplantation in children. Unique molecular identifiers tagged the TCRbeta library. TCRdb re-analysed the PCR reads in MiXCR, keeping a single row per CDR3 protein. Of fewer than 400,000 distinct CDR3 sequences listed, 20% are singletons. V lost 6 bases, J lost 0 bases, and 8 bases lay in between. The CDR3 is 14 amino acids. This receptor was obtained from a human donor who donated a stem cell graft to a child with acute myeloid leukemia. The sequencing used PBMCs from the stem cell graft donor, collected from the stem cell graft. The V gene is TRBV12-3 or TRBV12-4, the J gene TRBJ2-2; D gene ambiguous. CDR3 sequence (DNA): TGTGCCAGCAGGGCCGAACCGAACACCGGGGAGCTGTTTTTT. Encoded protein: CASRAEPNTGELFF.